This TCR beta chain was identified in a study of cytomegalovirus exposure and HLA in healthy donors. The length of the CDR3 is 15 residues. Germline V gene sequence: CDR1 MDHEN, CDR2 SYDVKM. The ends lost 6 bases at V and 0 bases at J; junction bases unmatched: 8. Vbeta (60) and Jbeta (13) primers were used in the PCR. Libraries were prepared by immunoSEQ multiplex PCR; TCRdb keeps only in-frame clonotypes and omits some of them. The sample has 100,000 to 150,000 clones, roughly four fifths seen once. Study-level findings and limits: Immune exposure was documented only through CMV serostatus. Most TCR sequences were rare, but some public TCRs occurred in many donors. It was 150 or so TCR beta chains that were listed as cytomegalovirus-associated.

About this clone: Its matching antigen is unknown.

Sample: PBMCs. The gene calls are TRBV28 and TRBJ2-7, with 7 bases aligning to TRBD2. The sequence came from a girl aged 2 to 9 in good health and CMV-seronegative. The CDR3 is CASRLPGGNSYEQYF. DNA of the CDR3: TGTGCCAGCAGGCTACCCGGGGGGAACTCCTACGAGCAGTACTTC.